This TCR beta chain was recorded in a study of blood T cells in healthy people across ages (dated by TCRdb to between 2014 and 2017). About the full investigation: In model experiments, roughly one uniquely barcoded TCR beta cDNA molecule per two T cells was captured by template switching. Age-related changes in TCR beta repertoire diversity were measured in the study by deep sequencing normalized with unique cDNA molecular identifiers. Using the same blood draw, the study looked at two additional independent replicas of 1 million unique cDNA reads for two donors, one aged 18 to 30 and the other aged 80 or older. To avoid experimental bias, donors of different ages were randomly spread across the sequencing lanes. Four age groups were formed from the donors: young (average roughly 16 years), middle-aged (less than 40), aged (more than 55) and long-lived (approximately 80).

To prepare the library, 5' RACE was applied. The instrument was an Illumina HiSeq 2500. The second PCR ran for about 6 to 11 cycles and used a J-beta primer mix along with a sample-barcoded 5' primer. Each TCR beta cDNA molecule received a unique molecular identifier from a template-switch 5' adaptor carrying 12 random nucleotides. At least 2.5 million CDR3-containing paired-end reads were obtained from each sample. First-strand cDNA was synthesized from all RNA with the Mint cDNA synthesis kit, primed by a TRBC-specific oligonucleotide. After uracil-DNA glycosylase treatment, a first 18-cycle PCR used universal primers M1SS and BC2_uni_R on all cDNA. Per the original workflow: For normalization, 1 million high-quality reads, each with a distinct molecular identifier, were randomly selected from each sample. Reads sharing molecular identifiers were discarded rather than binned into consensus sequences. CDR3 identification, clonotype clustering and error correction used MiTCR with a Q25 quality threshold and the strictest error-elimination algorithm. A nonparametric unseen species model with Euler transformation was used to estimate a lower bound on total TCR beta diversity. TCRdb took the public reads, trimmed them with fastp at Q25, ran MiXCR for clone calling and kept in-frame beta chains. Each entry merges the rows of one CDR3 protein and shows their most common DNA and genes. These V and J calls are TCRdb output, not the study's own analysis. This sample has 710,000 or so distinct CDR3 sequences in its table, and 32% of those were observed once. Of the sample, 15% is held by the ten largest clones.

Paper-wide results and their limitations: Compared with the aged group, the long-lived group had more naive CD4+ T cells, fewer expanded clones and increased TCR diversity, suggesting age selection. As age increased, observed TCR beta diversity per million T cells dropped in a roughly linear way, and a significant reduction was already evident by age around 41. Since profiling was done on bulk unsorted PBMCs, naive and antigen-experienced compartments could not be conclusively compared. Estimates of total diversity based on one million sequenced T cells were regarded as lower bounds and as underestimates. Donor CMV infection status was unknown, potentially confounding age-related changes in expanded clonotypes. A strong correlation was found between observed TCR beta diversity and the percentage of naive T cells measured by flow cytometry.

In regard to this clonotype: Its binding antigen is unknown. The junction departs from the called germline gene at one end, perhaps through a read error.

The 39 donors, aged about 6 to 95 years, were systemically healthy Caucasian individuals from Russia. Approximately 10 milliliters of peripheral blood were collected from each donor into EDTA-treated Vacutainer tubes. Ficoll-Paque density-gradient centrifugation was used to isolate PBMCs, with at least 7 million per sample. Trizol reagent was used to extract total RNA from the PBMCs, yielding at least 5.5 micrograms per sample. Naive CD45RAhigh/CD27high T cell percentages were measured by flow cytometry on a PBMC aliquot from every donor. Reading from cysteine to phenylalanine, the CDR3 counts 15 amino acids. Only the CDR3 region is kept as DNA, spanning 45 bases read in frame from base 1. As encoded in the germline V gene, CDR1 is SGHTA while CDR2 is FQGNSA.

This TCR came from a woman older than 75 in good health. Donor details come from another sample of the same person, matched by shared clones. This chain is built from TRBV7-2 and TRBJ1-1, with no reliable assignment of the D segment. Sequenced material: blood. This receptor has the CDR3 CASTSRPGSHTKAFF. The nucleotides are TGTGCCAGCACCTCTAGGCCGGGCAGTCACACTAAAGCTTTCTTT.